One sample yielded the 6 T cell receptor beta chains listed below, sequenced in a study of blood T cell repertoires in COVID-19. This table comes from immunoSEQ multiplex PCR, and its TCRdb copy is limited to in-frame clones, with some not included. The sample comprises 300,000 to 350,000 clones, approximately 89% of which are singletons, and about 3.9% rests with the top ten. Input material: peripheral blood. The receptors here all came from an older woman with COVID-19, enrolled during active disease.

The J gene is TRBJ1-6, the V gene TRBV7-2; 9 bases are shared with TRBD1. Trimming cost V 3 bases and J 10 bases; bases outside gene matches: 10. The CDR3 loop spans 16 amino acids. Germline V gene lookup returns CDR1 SGHTA and CDR2 FQGNSA. The CDR3: CASSFTSGTGMSPLHF. The DNA for the CDR3 is TGTGCCAGCAGCTTTACCTCCGGGACAGGGATGTCACCCCTCCACTTT.

The genes are TRBV2 and TRBJ1-4; TRBD1 matches at 7 bases. Trimming cost V 8 bases and J 8 bases; bases outside gene matches: 8. In germline, CDR1 is SNHLY, CDR2 FYNNEI. The CDR3 sequence is 13 residues long. CDR3 sequence (DNA): TGTGCCAGCCTCGACAGGGCTACCGAAAAACTGTTTTTT. Protein: CASLDRATEKLFF. Variable domain in full (rest from reference TRBV2 and TRBJ1-4): EPEVTQTPSHQVTQMGQEVILRCVPISNHLYFYWYRQILGQKVEFLVSFYNNEISEKSEIFDDQFSVERPDGSNFTLKIRSTKLEDSAMYFCASLDRATEKLFFGSGTQLSVL.

This clone has a handful of counts. The chain links TRBV10-1 to TRBJ2-2; D might be TRBD2 (5 bases). Trimming removed 5 bases at V and 1 base at J, with 5 bases between. Germline CDR1 is WNHNN and CDR2 is SYGVQD (reference sequence). The CDR3 contains 13 residues. The CDR3 sequence is CASSSGNTGELFF. The CDR3 DNA is TGCGCCAGCAGTAGCGGGAACACCGGGGAGCTGTTTTTT.

The rearrangement joins TRBV6-5 to TRBJ2-7; D is perhaps TRBD1 (5 bases). The CDR3 consists of 16 residues. V was cut by 0 bases and J by 4 bases, with 16 bases left in between. Germline V lookup: CDR1 MNHEY, CDR2 SVGAGI. CDR3 protein: CASSYSLLAGLYEQYF. Written as DNA, the CDR3 is TGTGCCAGCAGTTACTCGCTTTTGGCAGGGCTGTACGAGCAGTACTTC.

The DNA for the CDR3 is TGTGCCAGCACCCAGGGACAGGGGAGGTTCGCTTTCTTT. This gives the protein CASTQGQGRFAFF. The J gene is TRBJ1-1, the V gene TRBV19; 10 nucleotides agree with TRBD1. The junction had 12 bases not matched to a gene; V was cut back by 9 bases and J by 11 bases. The CDR3 totals 13 residues. The V gene's germline CDR1 is LNHDA and CDR2 SQIVND (reference sequence).

V is TRBV19 and J is TRBJ2-5, with a weak D call TRBD2 (7 bases). CDR3 size: 15 residues. In germline, CDR1 is LNHDA, CDR2 SQIVND (reference sequence). Between the trimmed V and J ends, which lost 7 bases and 4 bases, there was a span of 19 bases. The CDR3 DNA follows: TGTGCCAGTAACCATGGGGGGGCAGGGAGAGAGACCCAGTACTTC. Translation gives CASNHGGAGRETQYF.